This T cell receptor beta chain was observed in a study of T-cell reconstitution after alpha-beta-depleted transplantation in children. A library of TCRbeta sequences, prepared with unique molecular identifiers, was generated. TCRdb analysed the PCR reads with MiXCR anew, one entry per CDR3 protein. The table records fewer than 250,000 distinct CDR3 sequences, roughly 15% of them present only once. General study findings and limits: Several hundred expanded graft clones reportedly were the source of alpha-beta T cells about two months after transplant. Once a year had passed after transplant, T-cell counts and diversity came mostly from newly produced T cells. For some patients, TCRbeta diversity was high at day 60 because of recipient T cells and thymic progenitors that survived.

This clonotype was detected only a few times. Its antigen remains unknown. Source: PBMCs, mostly from graft donor cells, taken 360 days after TCRalphabeta/CD19-depleted stem cell transplant. This TCR came from a male patient aged 2-15 years who had a stem cell transplant for acute lymphoblastic leukemia, so the T cells may come from the graft donor.

In nucleotides, the CDR3 is TGCGCCAGCAGCTTGCGACTAGCGGGAGCCGCGGATGAGCAGTTCTTC. Amino acid sequence: CASSLRLAGAADEQFF. The V and J genes are TRBV5-1 and TRBJ2-1, with 12 bases that match TRBD2. Unmatched junction bases numbered 7, after V lost 1 base and J lost 8 bases. CDR1 and CDR2 from the germline V gene are SGHRS and YFSETQ. The CDR3 spans 16 residues. Using reference TRBV5-1 and TRBJ2-1 for the parts outside the CDR3, the full variable domain is KAGVTQTPRYLIKTRGQQVTLSCSPISGHRSVSWYQQTPGQGLQFLFEYFSETQRNKGNFPGRFSGRQFSNSRSEMNVSTLELGDSALYLCASSLRLAGAADEQFFGPGTRLTVL.